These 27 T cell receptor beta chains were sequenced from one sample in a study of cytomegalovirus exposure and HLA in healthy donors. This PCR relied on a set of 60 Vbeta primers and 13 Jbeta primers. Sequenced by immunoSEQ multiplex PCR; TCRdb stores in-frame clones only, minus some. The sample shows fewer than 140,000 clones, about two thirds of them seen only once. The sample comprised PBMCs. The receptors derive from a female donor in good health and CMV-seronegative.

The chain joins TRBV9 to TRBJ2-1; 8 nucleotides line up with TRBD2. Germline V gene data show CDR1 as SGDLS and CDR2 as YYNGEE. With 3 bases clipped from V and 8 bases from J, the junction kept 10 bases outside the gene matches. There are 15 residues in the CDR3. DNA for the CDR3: TGTGCCAGCAGCGCATTGAGCGGGAGTGGCGATGAGCAGTTCTTC. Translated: CASSALSGSGDEQFF.

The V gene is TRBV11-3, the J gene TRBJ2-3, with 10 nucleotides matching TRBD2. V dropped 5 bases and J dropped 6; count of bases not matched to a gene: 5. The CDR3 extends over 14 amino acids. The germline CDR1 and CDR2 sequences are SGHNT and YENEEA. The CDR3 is CASSHGTSDDTQYF. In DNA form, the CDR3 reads TGTGCCAGCAGCCACGGGACTAGCGACGATACGCAGTATTTT.

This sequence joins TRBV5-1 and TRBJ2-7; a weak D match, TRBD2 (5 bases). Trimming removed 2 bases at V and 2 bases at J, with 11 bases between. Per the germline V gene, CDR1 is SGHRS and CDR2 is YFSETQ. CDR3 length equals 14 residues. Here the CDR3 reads CASSFGRAAYEQYF. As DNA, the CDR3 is TGCGCCAGCAGCTTCGGGCGGGCTGCCTACGAGCAGTACTTC. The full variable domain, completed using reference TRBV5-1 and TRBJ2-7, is KAGVTQTPRYLIKTRGQQVTLSCSPISGHRSVSWYQQTPGQGLQFLFEYFSETQRNKGNFPGRFSGRQFSNSRSEMNVSTLELGDSALYLCASSFGRAAYEQYFGPGTRLTVT.

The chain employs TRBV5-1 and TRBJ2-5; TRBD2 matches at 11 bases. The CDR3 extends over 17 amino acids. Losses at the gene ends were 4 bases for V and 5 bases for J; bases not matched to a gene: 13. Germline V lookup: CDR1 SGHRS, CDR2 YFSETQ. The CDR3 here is CASSPLPLAGARETQYF. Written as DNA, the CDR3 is TGCGCCAGCAGCCCGCTCCCACTAGCGGGAGCGCGGGAGACCCAGTACTTC.

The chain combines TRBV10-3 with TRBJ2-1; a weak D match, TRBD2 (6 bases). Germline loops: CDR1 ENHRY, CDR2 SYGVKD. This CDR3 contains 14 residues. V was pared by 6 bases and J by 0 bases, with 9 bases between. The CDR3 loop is CAIRISGSYNEQFF. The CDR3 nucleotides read TGTGCCATCAGAATTAGCGGCTCCTACAATGAGCAGTTCTTC.

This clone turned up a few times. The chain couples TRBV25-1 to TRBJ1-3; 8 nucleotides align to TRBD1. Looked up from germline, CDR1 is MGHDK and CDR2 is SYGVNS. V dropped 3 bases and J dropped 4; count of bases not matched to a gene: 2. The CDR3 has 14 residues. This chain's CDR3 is CASSETGVGNTIYF. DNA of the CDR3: TGTGCCAGCAGTGAGACAGGGGTAGGAAACACCATATATTTT.

CDR3 sequence: CASSLSTGGTGELFF. CDR3 DNA: TGTGCCAGCAGCTTATCGACAGGGGGCACCGGGGAGCTGTTTTTT. This chain uses TRBV11-3 with TRBJ2-2; 9 bases are shared with TRBD1. With V trimmed by 2 bases and J by 4 bases, 2 bases remained unmatched. Germline assignment: CDR1 SGHNT and CDR2 YENEEA. The CDR3 is 15 amino acids.

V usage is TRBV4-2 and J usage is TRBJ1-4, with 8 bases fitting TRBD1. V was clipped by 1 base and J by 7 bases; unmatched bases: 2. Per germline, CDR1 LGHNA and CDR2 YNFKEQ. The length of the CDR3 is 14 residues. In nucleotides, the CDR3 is TGTGCCAGCAGCCAAGCAGGGGGCCGTGAAAAACTGTTTTTT. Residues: CASSQAGGREKLFF.

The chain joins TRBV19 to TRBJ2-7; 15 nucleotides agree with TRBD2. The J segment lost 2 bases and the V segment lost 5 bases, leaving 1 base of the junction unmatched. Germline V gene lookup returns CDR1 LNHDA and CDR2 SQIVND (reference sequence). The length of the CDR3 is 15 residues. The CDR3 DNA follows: TGTGCCAGTAGTCGGACTAGCGGGAGGGCCTACGAGCAGTACTTC. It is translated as CASSRTSGRAYEQYF.

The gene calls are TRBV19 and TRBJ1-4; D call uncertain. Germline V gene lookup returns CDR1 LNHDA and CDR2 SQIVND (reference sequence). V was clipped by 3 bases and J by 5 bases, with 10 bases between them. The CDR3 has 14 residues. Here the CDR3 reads CASSIPKLNEKLFF. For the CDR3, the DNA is TGTGCCAGTAGTATCCCCAAGCTGAATGAAAAACTGTTTTTT.

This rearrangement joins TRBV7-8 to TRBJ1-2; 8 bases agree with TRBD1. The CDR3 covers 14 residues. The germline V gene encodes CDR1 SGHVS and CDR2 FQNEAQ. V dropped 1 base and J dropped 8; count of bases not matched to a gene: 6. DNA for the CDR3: TGTGCCAGCAGCTTAGAGGCAGGGGGCGAAGGCTACACCTTC. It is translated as CASSLEAGGEGYTF.

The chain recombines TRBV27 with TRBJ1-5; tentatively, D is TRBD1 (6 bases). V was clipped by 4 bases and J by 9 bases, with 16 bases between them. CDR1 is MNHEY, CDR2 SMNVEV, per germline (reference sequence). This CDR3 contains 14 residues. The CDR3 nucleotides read TGTGCCAGCAGTTCGTTGACAGGCCGTGGGCCCCAGCATTTT. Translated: CASSSLTGRGPQHF.

CDR3 DNA sequence: TGTGCCATCGGAGGGACTTCAGATACGCAGTATTTT. Amino acid sequence: CAIGGTSDTQYF. This rearrangement joins TRBV10-3 to TRBJ2-3, with TRBD2 as a possible D gene (6 bases). V was shortened by 8 bases and J by 4 bases, with 10 bases between the two germline ends. CDR1 is ENHRY and CDR2 is SYGVKD in the germline V gene. This CDR3 has 12 amino acids.

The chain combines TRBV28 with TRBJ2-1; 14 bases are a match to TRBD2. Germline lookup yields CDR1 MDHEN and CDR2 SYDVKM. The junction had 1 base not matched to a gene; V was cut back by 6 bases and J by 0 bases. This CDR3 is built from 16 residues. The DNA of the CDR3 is TGTGCCAGCAGGGGACTAGCGGGAGCCTCCTACAATGAGCAGTTCTTC. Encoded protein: CASRGLAGASYNEQFF.

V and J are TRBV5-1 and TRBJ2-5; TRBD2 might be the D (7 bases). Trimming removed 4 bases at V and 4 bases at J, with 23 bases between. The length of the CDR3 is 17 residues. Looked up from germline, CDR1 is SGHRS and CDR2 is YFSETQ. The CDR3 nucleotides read TGCGCCAGCAGCCCGGCGGGGGCCGCGGGGGCGGGAGAGACCCAGTACTTC. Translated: CASSPAGAAGAGETQYF.

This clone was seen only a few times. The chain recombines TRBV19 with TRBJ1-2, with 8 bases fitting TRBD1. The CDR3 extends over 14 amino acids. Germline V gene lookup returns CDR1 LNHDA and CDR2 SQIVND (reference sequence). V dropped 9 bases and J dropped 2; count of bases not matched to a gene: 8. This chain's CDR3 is CASRTRGLNYGYTF. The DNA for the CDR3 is TGTGCCAGCAGGACCAGGGGGCTGAACTATGGCTACACCTTC.

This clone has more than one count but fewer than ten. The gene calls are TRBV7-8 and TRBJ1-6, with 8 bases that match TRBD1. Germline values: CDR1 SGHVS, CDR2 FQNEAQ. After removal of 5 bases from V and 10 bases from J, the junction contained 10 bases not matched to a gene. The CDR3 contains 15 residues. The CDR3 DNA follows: TGTGCCAGCAGCGCTAGACAGGGGTTATTATCACCCCTCCACTTT. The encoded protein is CASSARQGLLSPLHF.

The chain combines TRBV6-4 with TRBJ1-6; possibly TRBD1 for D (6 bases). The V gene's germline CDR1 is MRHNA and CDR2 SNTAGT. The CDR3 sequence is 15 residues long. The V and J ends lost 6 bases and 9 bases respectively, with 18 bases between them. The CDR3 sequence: CASRALAGDSSPLHF. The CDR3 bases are TGTGCCAGCAGGGCGCTAGCAGGGGATTCTTCACCCCTCCACTTT.

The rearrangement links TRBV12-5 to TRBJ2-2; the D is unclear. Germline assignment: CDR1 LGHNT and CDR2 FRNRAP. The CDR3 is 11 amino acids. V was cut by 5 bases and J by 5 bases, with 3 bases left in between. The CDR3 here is CASGRTGELFF. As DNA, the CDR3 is TGTGCTAGTGGTCGGACCGGGGAGCTGTTTTTT. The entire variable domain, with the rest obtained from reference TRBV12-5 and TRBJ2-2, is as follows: DARVTQTPRHKVTEMGQEVTMRCQPILGHNTVFWYRQTMMQGLELLAYFRNRAPLDDSGMPKDRFSAEMPDATLATLKIQPSEPRDSAVYFCASGRTGELFFGEGSRLTVL.

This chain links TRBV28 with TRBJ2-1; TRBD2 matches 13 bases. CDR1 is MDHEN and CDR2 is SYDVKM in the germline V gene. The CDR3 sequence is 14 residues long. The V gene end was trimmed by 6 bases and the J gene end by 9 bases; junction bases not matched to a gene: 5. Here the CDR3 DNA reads TGTGCCAGCAGCGGGACTAGCGGGACCCTTGAGCAGTTCTTC. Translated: CASSGTSGTLEQFF. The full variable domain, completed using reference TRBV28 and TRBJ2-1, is DVKVTQSSRYLVKRTGEKVFLECVQDMDHENMFWYRQDPGLGLRLIYFSYDVKMKEKGDIPEGYSVSREKKERFSLILESASTNQTSMYLCASSGTSGTLEQFFGPGTRLTVL.

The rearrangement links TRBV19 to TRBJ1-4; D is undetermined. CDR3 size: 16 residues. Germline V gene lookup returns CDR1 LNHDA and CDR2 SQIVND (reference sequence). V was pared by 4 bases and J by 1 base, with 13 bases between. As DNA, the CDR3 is TGTGCCAGTAGTAAGGAGGGATGGAGAACTAATGAAAAACTGTTTTTT. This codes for CASSKEGWRTNEKLFF.

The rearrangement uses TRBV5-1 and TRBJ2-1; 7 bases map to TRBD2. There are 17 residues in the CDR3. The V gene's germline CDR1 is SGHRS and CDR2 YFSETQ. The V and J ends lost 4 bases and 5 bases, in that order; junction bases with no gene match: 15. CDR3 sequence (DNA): TGCGCCAGCAGCCACCGGACTAGTCGAAGCGACCACAATGAGCAGTTCTTC. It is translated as CASSHRTSRSDHNEQFF.

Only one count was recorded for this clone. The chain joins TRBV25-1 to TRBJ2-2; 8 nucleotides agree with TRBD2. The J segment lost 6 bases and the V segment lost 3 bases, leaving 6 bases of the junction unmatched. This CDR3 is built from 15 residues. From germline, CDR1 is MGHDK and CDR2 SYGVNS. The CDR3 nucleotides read TGTGCCAGCAGTGAGGGCGGGAGGTGGTCCGGGGAGCTGTTTTTT. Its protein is CASSEGGRWSGELFF.

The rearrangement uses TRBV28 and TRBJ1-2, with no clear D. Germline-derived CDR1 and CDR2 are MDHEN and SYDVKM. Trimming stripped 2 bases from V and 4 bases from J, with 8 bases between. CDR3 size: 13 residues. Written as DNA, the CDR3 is TGTGCCAGCAGTTTAAACTCGCTCTATGGCTACACCTTC. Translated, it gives CASSLNSLYGYTF.

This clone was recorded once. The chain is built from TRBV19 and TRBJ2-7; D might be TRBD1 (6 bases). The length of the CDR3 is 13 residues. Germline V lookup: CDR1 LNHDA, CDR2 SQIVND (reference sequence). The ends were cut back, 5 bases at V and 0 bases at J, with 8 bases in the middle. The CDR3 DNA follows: TGTGCCAGTAGTGAAGGGGGCTCCTACGAGCAGTACTTC. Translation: CASSEGGSYEQYF.

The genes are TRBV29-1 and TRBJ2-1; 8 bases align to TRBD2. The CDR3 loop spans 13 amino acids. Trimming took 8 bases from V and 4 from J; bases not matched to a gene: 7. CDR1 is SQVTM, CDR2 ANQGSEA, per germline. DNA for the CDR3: TGCAGCATATCTAGCGGGTCGTACAATGAGCAGTTCTTC. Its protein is CSISSGSYNEQFF.

The CDR3 DNA follows: TGCGCCAGCAGCTTGGGACTAGCGGGAGGGCCTGTTGAGCAGTACTTC. Translated, it gives CASSLGLAGGPVEQYF. This chain joins TRBV5-1 and TRBJ2-7; TRBD2 matches 14 bases. Germline V gene sequence: CDR1 SGHRS, CDR2 YFSETQ. The length of the CDR3 is 16 residues. The V segment lost 0 bases and the J segment 7 bases; nucleotides outside the gene matches: 6.